Each of the 11 T cell receptor beta chains below was sequenced from the same sample in a study of blood T cell repertoires in COVID-19. Clones were sequenced by immunoSEQ multiplex PCR, and TCRdb holds only the in-frame ones, with some missing. The sample includes just under 55,000 clones, around nine tenths of them seen just once. The sample was peripheral blood. The receptors were sampled from a middle-aged woman with active COVID-19.

The chain recombines TRBV19 with TRBJ1-2; unclear D gene. Trimming took off 0 bases at V and 3 bases at J, with 5 bases between the two ends. The length of the CDR3 is 13 residues. From germline, CDR1 is LNHDA and CDR2 SQIVND (reference sequence). CDR3 residues: CASSIDLDYGYTF. CDR3 DNA: TGTGCCAGTAGTATAGATCTCGACTATGGCTACACCTTC. Variable domain in full (rest from reference TRBV19 and TRBJ1-2): DGGITQSPKYLFRKEGQNVTLSCEQNLNHDAMYWYRQDPGQGLRLIYYSQIVNDFQKGDIAEGYSVSREKKESFPLTVTSAQKNPTAFYLCASSIDLDYGYTFGSGTRLTVV.

This clone has just one count. The gene calls are TRBV2 and TRBJ1-1, with 12 nucleotides matching TRBD1. Trimming cost V 6 bases and J 2 bases; bases outside gene matches: 4. The CDR3 length is 15 residues. Germline V gene data show CDR1 as SNHLY and CDR2 as FYNNEI. The CDR3 DNA follows: TGTGCCAGCAGGGGACAGGGGGCCCCTAACACTGAAGCTTTCTTT. This codes for CASRGQGAPNTEAFF.

This clone came up once. The chain has TRBV2 and TRBJ1-2; 7 nucleotides line up with TRBD1. CDR1 is SNHLY, CDR2 FYNNEI, per germline. The CDR3 extends over 14 amino acids. Trimming took 1 base from V and 3 from J; bases not matched to a gene: 2. The CDR3 sequence: CASSEVRGDYGYTF. CDR3 DNA sequence: TGTGCCAGCAGTGAAGTCAGGGGGGACTATGGCTACACCTTC. Full variable domain (outside the CDR3, taken from reference TRBV2 and TRBJ1-2): EPEVTQTPSHQVTQMGQEVILRCVPISNHLYFYWYRQILGQKVEFLVSFYNNEISEKSEIFDDQFSVERPDGSNFTLKIRSTKLEDSAMYFCASSEVRGDYGYTFGSGTRLTVV.

The V call is TRBV4-1, the J call TRBJ2-5, with D perhaps TRBD2 (5 bases). Trimming cost V 3 bases and J 2 bases, with 13 bases left between them. This CDR3 contains 15 residues. Germline V gives CDR1 MGHRA, CDR2 YSYEKL. CDR3 bases: TGCGCCAGCAGCCATCCGGGGAAACAACAAGAGACCCAGTACTTC. Translating gives CASSHPGKQQETQYF.

The chain couples TRBV5-1 to TRBJ2-3; TRBD2 aligns across 7 bases. Germline assignment: CDR1 SGHRS and CDR2 YFSETQ. CDR3 size: 16 residues. V was pared by 0 bases and J by 0 bases, with 4 bases of the junction left unmatched. This chain's CDR3 is CASSLASGSSTDTQYF. The DNA of the CDR3 is TGCGCCAGCAGCTTGGCTAGCGGCTCTAGCACAGATACGCAGTATTTT. Variable domain in full (rest from reference TRBV5-1 and TRBJ2-3): KAGVTQTPRYLIKTRGQQVTLSCSPISGHRSVSWYQQTPGQGLQFLFEYFSETQRNKGNFPGRFSGRQFSNSRSEMNVSTLELGDSALYLCASSLASGSSTDTQYFGPGTRLTVL.

V is TRBV7-9 and J is TRBJ2-3, with 8 bases lining up with TRBD2. V lost 5 bases and J lost 1; bases outside the gene matches: 14. Germline V gives CDR1 SEHNR, CDR2 FQNEAQ (reference sequence). CDR3 size: 18 residues. This CDR3 is CASSTPDDGGEGTDTQYF. DNA for the CDR3: TGTGCCAGCAGCACACCGGACGACGGGGGGGAGGGCACAGATACGCAGTATTTT.

The CDR3 bases are TGCAGCGGGGGATTGTCGGTTGGGCCGATGTACAATGAGCAGTTCTTC. It codes for CSGGLSVGPMYNEQFF. The chain is built from TRBV29-1 and TRBJ2-1; D not certain. The CDR3 extends over 16 amino acids. Trimming cost V 7 bases and J 4 bases, with 23 bases left between them. Germline V gene sequence: CDR1 SQVTM, CDR2 ANQGSEA.

The chain joins TRBV6-5 to TRBJ1-1, with D tentatively TRBD1 (5 bases). V dropped 5 bases and J dropped 2 bases, with 12 bases sitting between them. The CDR3 is 14 amino acids. The V gene's germline CDR1 is MNHEY and CDR2 SVGAGI. CDR3 amino acids: CASSPPTGNTEAFF. Here the CDR3 DNA reads TGTGCCAGCAGTCCCCCCACAGGAAACACTGAAGCTTTCTTT.

The gene calls are TRBV9 and TRBJ1-1, with D perhaps matching TRBD1 (6 bases). Germline V gene lookup returns CDR1 SGDLS and CDR2 YYNGEE. Trimming left V 2 bases short and J 1 base short, with 9 bases between. This CDR3 comprises 14 residues. CDR3 amino acids: CASSVTTGNTEAFF. The CDR3 DNA reads as TGTGCCAGCAGCGTCACGACAGGGAACACTGAAGCTTTCTTT.

This sequence joins TRBV6-4 and TRBJ1-1; D remains ambiguous. V lost 2 bases and J 0 bases, leaving 16 bases between the germline ends. Per the germline V gene, CDR1 is MRHNA and CDR2 is SNTAGT. The length of the CDR3 is 17 residues. The CDR3 DNA sequence: TGTGCCAGCAGTGACCCCTTAATGACACTCATGAACACTGAAGCTTTCTTT. This encodes CASSDPLMTLMNTEAFF.

This chain links TRBV7-9 with TRBJ1-2, with 9 bases identical to TRBD1. Germline assignment: CDR1 SEHNR and CDR2 FQNEAQ (reference sequence). The CDR3 is 15 residues long. The V segment lost 5 bases and the J segment 1 base; nucleotides outside the gene matches: 5. DNA for the CDR3: TGTGCCAGCAGCACGGGACAGGGCAATAACTATGGCTACACCTTC. Protein: CASSTGQGNNYGYTF. Filled out from reference TRBV7-9 and TRBJ1-2, the complete variable domain reads DTGVSQNPRHKITKRGQNVTFRCDPISEHNRLYWYRQTLGQGPEFLTYFQNEAQLEKSRLLSDRFSAERPKGSFSTLEIQRTEQGDSAMYLCASSTGQGNNYGYTFGSGTRLTVV.